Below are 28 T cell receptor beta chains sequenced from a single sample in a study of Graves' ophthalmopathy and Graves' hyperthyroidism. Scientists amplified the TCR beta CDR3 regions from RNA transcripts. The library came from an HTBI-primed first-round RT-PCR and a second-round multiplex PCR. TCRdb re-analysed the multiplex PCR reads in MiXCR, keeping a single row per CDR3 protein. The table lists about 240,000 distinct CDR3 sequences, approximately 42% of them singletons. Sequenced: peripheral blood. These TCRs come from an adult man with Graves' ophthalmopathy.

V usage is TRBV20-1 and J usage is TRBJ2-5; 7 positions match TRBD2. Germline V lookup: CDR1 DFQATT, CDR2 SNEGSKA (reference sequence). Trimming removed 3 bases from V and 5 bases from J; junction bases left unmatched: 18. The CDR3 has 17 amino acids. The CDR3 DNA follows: TGCAGTGCTAGCGAGCTAGCGGTCTCCTCTACGGGGGAGACCCAGTACTTC. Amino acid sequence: CSASELAVSSTGETQYF.

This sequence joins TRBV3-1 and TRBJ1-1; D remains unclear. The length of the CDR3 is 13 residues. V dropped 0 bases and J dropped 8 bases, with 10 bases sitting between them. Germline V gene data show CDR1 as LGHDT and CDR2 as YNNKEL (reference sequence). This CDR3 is CASSQDRRKEAFF. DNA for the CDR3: TGTGCCAGCAGCCAAGATCGTAGGAAGGAAGCTTTCTTT.

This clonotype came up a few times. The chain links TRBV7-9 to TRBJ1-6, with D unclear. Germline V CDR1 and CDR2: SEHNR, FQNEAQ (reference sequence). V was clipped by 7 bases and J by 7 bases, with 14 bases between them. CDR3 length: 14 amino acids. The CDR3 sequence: CASTLGQSNSPLHF. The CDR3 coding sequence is TGTGCCAGCACCCTAGGTCAATCCAATTCACCCCTCCACTTT.

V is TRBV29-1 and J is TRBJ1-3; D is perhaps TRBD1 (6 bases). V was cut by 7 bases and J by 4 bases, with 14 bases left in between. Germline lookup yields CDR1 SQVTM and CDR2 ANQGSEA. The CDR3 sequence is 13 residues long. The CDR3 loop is CSGTQGTGNTIYF. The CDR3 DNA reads TGCAGCGGTACCCAGGGGACCGGAAACACCATATATTTT.

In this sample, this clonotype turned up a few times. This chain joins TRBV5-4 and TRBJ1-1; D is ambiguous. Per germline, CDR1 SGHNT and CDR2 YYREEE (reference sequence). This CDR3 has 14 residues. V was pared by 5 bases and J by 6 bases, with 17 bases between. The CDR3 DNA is TGTGCCAGCAGTCGGGAGCTTTCGGACGCTGAAGCTTTCTTT. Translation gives CASSRELSDAEAFF.

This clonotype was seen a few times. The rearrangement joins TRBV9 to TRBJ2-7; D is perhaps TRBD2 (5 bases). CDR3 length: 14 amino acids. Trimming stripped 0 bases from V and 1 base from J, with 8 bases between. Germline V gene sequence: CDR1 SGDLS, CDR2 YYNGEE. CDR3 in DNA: TGTGCCAGCAGCGTAGGAAGAGGGTCCTACGAGCAGTACTTC. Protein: CASSVGRGSYEQYF.

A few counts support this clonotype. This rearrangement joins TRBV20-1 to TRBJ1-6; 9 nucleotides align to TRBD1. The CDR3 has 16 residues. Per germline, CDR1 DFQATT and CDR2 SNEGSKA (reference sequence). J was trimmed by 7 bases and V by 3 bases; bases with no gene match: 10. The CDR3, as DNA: TGCAGTGCTAGGGGCCCGGGACAGGGCTGGAATTCACCCCTCCACTTT. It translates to CSARGPGQGWNSPLHF.

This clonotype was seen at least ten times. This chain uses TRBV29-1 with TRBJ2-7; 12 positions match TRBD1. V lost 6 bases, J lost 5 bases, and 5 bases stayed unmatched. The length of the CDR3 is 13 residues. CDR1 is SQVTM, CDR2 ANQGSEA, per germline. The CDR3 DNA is TGCAGCGTCGCCGGGACAGGGGGCGACGAGCAGTACTTC. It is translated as CSVAGTGGDEQYF.

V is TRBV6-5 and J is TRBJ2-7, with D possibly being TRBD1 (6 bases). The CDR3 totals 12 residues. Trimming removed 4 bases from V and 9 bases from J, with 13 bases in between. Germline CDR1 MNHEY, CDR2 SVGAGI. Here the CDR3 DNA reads TGTGCCAGCAGTTCAGGACAGCCTTTGCAGTACTTC. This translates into CASSSGQPLQYF.

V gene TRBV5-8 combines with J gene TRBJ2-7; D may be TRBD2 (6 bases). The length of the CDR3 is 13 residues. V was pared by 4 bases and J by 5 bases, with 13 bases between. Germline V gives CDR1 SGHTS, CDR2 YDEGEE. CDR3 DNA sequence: TGTGCCAGCAGCCATGAGGAGGGAAACGAGCAGTACTTC. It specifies CASSHEEGNEQYF.

DNA of the CDR3: TGTGCCATCAGTGAAGAGGCAGGGGACAATGGAAACACCTTC. Amino acids: CAISEEAGDNGNTF. This chain links TRBV10-3 with TRBJ1-2; a weak D match, TRBD1 (6 bases). Trimming removed 3 bases at V and 12 bases at J, with 20 bases between. Germline CDR1 reads ENHRY; CDR2 reads SYGVKD. CDR3 length: 14 residues.

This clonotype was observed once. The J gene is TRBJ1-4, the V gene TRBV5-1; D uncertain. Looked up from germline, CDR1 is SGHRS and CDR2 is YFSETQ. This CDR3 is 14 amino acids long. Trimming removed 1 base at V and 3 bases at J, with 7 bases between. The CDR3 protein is CASSLFGPNEKLFF. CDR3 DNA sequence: TGCGCCAGCAGCTTGTTTGGGCCTAATGAAAAACTGTTTTTT. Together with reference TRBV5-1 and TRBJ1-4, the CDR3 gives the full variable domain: KAGVTQTPRYLIKTRGQQVTLSCSPISGHRSVSWYQQTPGQGLQFLFEYFSETQRNKGNFPGRFSGRQFSNSRSEMNVSTLELGDSALYLCASSLFGPNEKLFFGSGTQLSVL.

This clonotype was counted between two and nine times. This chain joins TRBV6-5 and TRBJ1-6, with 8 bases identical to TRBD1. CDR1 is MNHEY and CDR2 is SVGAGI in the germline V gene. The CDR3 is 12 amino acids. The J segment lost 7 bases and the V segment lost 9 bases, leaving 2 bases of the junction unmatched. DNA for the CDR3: TGTGCCAGTGGACAGGGCAATTCACCCCTCCACTTT. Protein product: CASGQGNSPLHF.

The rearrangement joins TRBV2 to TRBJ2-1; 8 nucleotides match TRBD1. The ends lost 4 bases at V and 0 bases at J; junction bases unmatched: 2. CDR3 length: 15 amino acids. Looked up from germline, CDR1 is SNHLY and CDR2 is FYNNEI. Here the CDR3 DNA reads TGTGCCAGCAGTGGGGACAGGAGCTCCTACAATGAGCAGTTCTTC. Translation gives CASSGDRSSYNEQFF.

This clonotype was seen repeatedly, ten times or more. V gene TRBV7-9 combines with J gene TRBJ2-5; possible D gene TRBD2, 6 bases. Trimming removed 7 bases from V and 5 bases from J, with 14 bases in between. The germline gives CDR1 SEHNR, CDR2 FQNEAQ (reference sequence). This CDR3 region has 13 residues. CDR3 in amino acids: CASNLEGVETQYF. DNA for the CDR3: TGTGCCAGCAACTTGGAGGGTGTGGAGACCCAGTACTTC.

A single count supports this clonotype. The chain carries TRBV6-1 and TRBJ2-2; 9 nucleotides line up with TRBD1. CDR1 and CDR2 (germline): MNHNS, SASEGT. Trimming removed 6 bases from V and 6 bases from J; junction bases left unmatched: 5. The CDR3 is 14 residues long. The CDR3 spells CASSGTGLAGELFF. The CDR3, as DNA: TGTGCCAGCAGCGGGACAGGGTTGGCCGGGGAGCTGTTTTTT.

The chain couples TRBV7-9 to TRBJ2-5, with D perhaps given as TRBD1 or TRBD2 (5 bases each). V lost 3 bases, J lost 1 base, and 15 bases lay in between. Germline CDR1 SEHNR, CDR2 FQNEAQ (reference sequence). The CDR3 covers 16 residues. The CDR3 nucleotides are TGTGCCAGCAGCTTGGTTCCAGGGAGTGGCCAAGAGACCCAGTACTTC. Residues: CASSLVPGSGQETQYF.

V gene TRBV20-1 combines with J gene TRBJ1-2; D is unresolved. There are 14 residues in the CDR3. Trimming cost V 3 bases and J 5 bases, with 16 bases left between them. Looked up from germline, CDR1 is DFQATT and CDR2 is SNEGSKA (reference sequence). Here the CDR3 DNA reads TGCAGTGCTAGGGGAATGGGGTTGGGTTATGGCTACACCTTC. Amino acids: CSARGMGLGYGYTF.

The chain's CDR3 is CASSFPQAGEAFF. The CDR3, as DNA: TGTGCCAGCAGTTTTCCCCAGGCAGGTGAAGCTTTCTTT. The chain combines TRBV7-9 with TRBJ1-1; D not resolved. The CDR3 runs 13 residues. Per the germline V gene, CDR1 is SEHNR and CDR2 is FQNEAQ (reference sequence). V shed 6 bases and J shed 7 bases, with 15 bases lying between them.

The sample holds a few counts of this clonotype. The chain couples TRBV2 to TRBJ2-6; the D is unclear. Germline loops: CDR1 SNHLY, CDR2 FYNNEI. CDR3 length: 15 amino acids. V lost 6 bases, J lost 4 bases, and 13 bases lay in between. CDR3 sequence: CASRRTAPGANVLTF. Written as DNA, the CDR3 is TGTGCCAGCAGACGGACGGCTCCCGGGGCCAACGTCCTGACTTTC.

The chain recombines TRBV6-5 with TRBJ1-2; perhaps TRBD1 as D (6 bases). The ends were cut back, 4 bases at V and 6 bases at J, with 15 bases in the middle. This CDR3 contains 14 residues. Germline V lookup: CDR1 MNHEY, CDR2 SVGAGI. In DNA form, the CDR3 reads TGTGCCAGCAGTTCCCCGGACAGCTTTGATGGCTACACCTTC. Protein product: CASSSPDSFDGYTF.

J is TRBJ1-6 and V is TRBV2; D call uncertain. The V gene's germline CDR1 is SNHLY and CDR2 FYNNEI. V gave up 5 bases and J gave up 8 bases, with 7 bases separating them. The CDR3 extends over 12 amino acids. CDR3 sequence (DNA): TGTGCCAGCAGTTTTGGGGATTCACCCCTCCACTTT. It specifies CASSFGDSPLHF.

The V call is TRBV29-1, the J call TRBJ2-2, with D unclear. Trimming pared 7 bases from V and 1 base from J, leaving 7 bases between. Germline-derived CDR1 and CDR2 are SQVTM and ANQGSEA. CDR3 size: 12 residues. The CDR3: CSGQRNTGELFF. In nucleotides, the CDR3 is TGCAGCGGCCAGAGGAACACCGGGGAGCTGTTTTTT.

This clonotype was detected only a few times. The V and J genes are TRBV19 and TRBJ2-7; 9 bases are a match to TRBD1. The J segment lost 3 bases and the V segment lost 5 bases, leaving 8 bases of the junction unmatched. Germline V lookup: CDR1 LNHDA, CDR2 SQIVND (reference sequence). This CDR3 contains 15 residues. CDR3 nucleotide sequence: TGTGCCAGTAGTCCGGACAGGGGATCTGGCTACGAGCAGTACTTC. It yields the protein CASSPDRGSGYEQYF.

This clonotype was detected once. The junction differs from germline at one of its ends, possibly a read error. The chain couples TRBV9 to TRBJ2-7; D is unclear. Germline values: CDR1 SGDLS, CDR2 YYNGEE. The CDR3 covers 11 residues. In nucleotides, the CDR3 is TGCGCCAGCAGAGGAAGGGACGAGCAGTACTTC. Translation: CASRGRDEQYF.

CDR3 DNA sequence: TGTGCCAGCGCCCTGGAGGGCAATCAGCCCCAGCATTTT. Protein product: CASALEGNQPQHF. J is TRBJ1-5 and V is TRBV2; D gene uncertain. The CDR3 length is 13 residues. V lost 8 bases and J lost 2, with 10 bases in between. Germline CDR1 reads SNHLY; CDR2 reads FYNNEI.

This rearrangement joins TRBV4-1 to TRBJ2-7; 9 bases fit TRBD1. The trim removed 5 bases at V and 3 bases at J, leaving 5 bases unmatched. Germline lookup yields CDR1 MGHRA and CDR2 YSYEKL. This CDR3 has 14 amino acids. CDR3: CASSGRDRDYEQYF. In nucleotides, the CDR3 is TGCGCCAGCAGCGGCCGGGACAGGGACTACGAGCAGTACTTC.

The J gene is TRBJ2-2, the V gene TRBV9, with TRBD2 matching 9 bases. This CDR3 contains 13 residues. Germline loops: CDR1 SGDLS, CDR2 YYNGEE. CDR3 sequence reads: CATRTSATGELFF. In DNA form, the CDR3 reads TGTGCGACGAGGACTAGCGCCACCGGGGAGCTGTTTTTT.